Presented here are 20 T cell receptor beta chains from one specimen sequenced in a study of blood T cells in healthy people across ages. A sample-barcoded 5' primer and a J-beta primer mix were used in a second PCR of roughly 6 to 12 cycles. Each CDR3 protein is one row after TCRdb ran MiXCR on the 5' RACE reads. Of 650,000 to 800,000 distinct CDR3 sequences listed, 52% are singletons. Sequenced input: blood. Receptors were obtained from a woman aged 80 or older in good health.

The chain recombines TRBV6-6 with TRBJ1-6; 7 bases fit TRBD1. After removal of 2 bases from V and 10 bases from J, the junction contained 14 bases not matched to a gene. Germline loops: CDR1 MNHNY, CDR2 SVGAGI (reference sequence). The length of the CDR3 is 17 residues. CDR3 loop: CASSYPLSETGPSPLHF. The CDR3 DNA sequence: TGTGCCAGCAGTTACCCACTTTCTGAGACAGGGCCGTCACCCCTCCACTTT.

This clonotype has a handful of counts. This sequence may be a read error, since a much larger clone differs from it by one base. The chain couples TRBV29-1 to TRBJ2-3; 7 bases map to TRBD1. The V gene's germline CDR1 is SQVTM and CDR2 ANQGSEA. The CDR3 spans 12 residues. CDR3 bases: TGCAGCGCGACAGGGTATGGAGATACGCAGTGTTTT. This encodes CSATGYGDTQCF.

This clonotype was found many times. This chain joins TRBV3-1 and TRBJ2-1, with D tentatively TRBD1 or TRBD2 (6 bases each). The germline V gene encodes CDR1 LGHDT and CDR2 YNNKEL (reference sequence). This CDR3 contains 14 residues. Deletions cut 6 bases from V and 4 bases from J, with 13 bases between. The CDR3 is CASRGGPGYNEQFF. CDR3 nucleotides: TGTGCCAGCAGAGGGGGGCCGGGGTACAATGAGCAGTTCTTC.

Regarding this clonotype: A much larger clone differs from this one at a single base, so this may be a read error. The chain couples TRBV19 to TRBJ2-3; possible D gene TRBD2, 6 bases. Germline V gene sequence: CDR1 LNHDA, CDR2 SQIVND (reference sequence). CDR3 length equals 15 residues. V lost 3 bases and J 4 bases, leaving 14 bases between the germline ends. The CDR3 region has the DNA TGTGCCAGTAGTATGGGAGGATTTAGGGCAGATACGCAGTATTTT. Translating it yields CASSMGGFRADTQYF.

This clonotype was recorded many times. The chain joins TRBV7-2 to TRBJ2-3; D ambiguous. The V gene lost 6 bases and the J gene lost 4 bases, with 5 bases spanning the gap. The CDR3 is 11 amino acids. The germline CDR1 and CDR2 sequences are SGHTA and FQGNSA. In DNA form, the CDR3 reads TGTGCCAGCAGTACACCAGATACGCAGTATTTT. Its translation: CASSTPDTQYF.

On this clonotype itself: One base away lies a much larger clone, so this may be a sequencing read error. The chain employs TRBV18 and TRBJ2-1, with D tentatively TRBD2 (6 bases). The V and J ends lost 6 bases and 13 bases respectively, with 25 bases between them. CDR1 is KGHSH, CDR2 LQKENI, per germline. CDR3 length: 15 residues. CDR3 coding DNA: TGTGCCAGCTCGACGACGCGGGGTCGGGAACAGACCCAGTTCTTC. Translating gives CASSTTRGREQTQFF.

This clonotype was seen a few times. A clone one base away is much larger, so this may be a read error. CDR3 residues: CASSLYRGTGELFF. The CDR3 region has the DNA TGTGCCAGCAGTTTGTATCGGGGGACCGGGGAGCTGTTTTTT. The chain is built from TRBV6-6 and TRBJ2-2, with D perhaps TRBD2 (6 bases). The CDR3 is 14 residues long. Trimming pared 4 bases from V and 5 bases from J, leaving 11 bases between. From germline, CDR1 is MNHNY and CDR2 SVGAGI (reference sequence).

This clonotype was counted ten times or more. The gene calls are TRBV7-3 and TRBJ2-3, with D unresolved. Per the germline V gene, CDR1 is SGHTA and CDR2 is FQGTGA. This CDR3 is built from 16 residues. V was shortened by 2 bases and J by 2 bases, with 14 bases between the two germline ends. In nucleotides, the CDR3 is TGTGCCAGCAGCTTATTCGGTCACTCCATCACAGATACGCAGTATTTT. This gives the protein CASSLFGHSITDTQYF.

The chain links TRBV4-3 to TRBJ1-2, with 7 bases aligning to TRBD1. V lost 4 bases, J lost 3 bases, and 5 bases stayed unmatched. Germline V lookup: CDR1 LGHNA, CDR2 YSLEER. This CDR3 is 14 amino acids long. In DNA form, the CDR3 reads TGCGCCAGCAGCCCAGTCGGGACAGACTATGGCTACACCTTC. Its protein is CASSPVGTDYGYTF.

J is TRBJ2-5 and V is TRBV12-3 or TRBV12-4, with D perhaps matching TRBD1 or TRBD2 (7 bases each). Trimming removed 5 bases from V and 4 bases from J, with 29 bases in between. The CDR3 is 19 amino acids. DNA of the CDR3: TGTGCCAGCAGTACTACAGGGGAGGCGGGAGTGGAGGGAGTAGAGACCCAGTACTTC. Translation: CASSTTGEAGVEGVETQYF.

The chain employs TRBV7-9 and TRBJ2-1; weak D call: TRBD2 (6 bases). V was trimmed by 1 base and J by 2 bases, leaving 18 bases between them. Germline V gene sequence: CDR1 SEHNR, CDR2 FQNEAQ (reference sequence). CDR3 length: 18 residues. This CDR3 is CASSLVTPVGGTYNEQFF. The CDR3 region has the DNA TGTGCCAGCAGCTTAGTAACCCCTGTCGGCGGGACCTACAATGAGCAGTTCTTC. Filled out from reference TRBV7-9 and TRBJ2-1, the complete variable domain reads DTGVSQNPRHKITKRGQNVTFRCDPISEHNRLYWYRQTLGQGPEFLTYFQNEAQLEKSRLLSDRFSAERPKGSFSTLEIQRTEQGDSAMYLCASSLVTPVGGTYNEQFFGPGTRLTVL.

The genes are TRBV12-3 or TRBV12-4 and TRBJ2-7, with a possible D match to TRBD1 (6 bases). The CDR3 loop spans 14 amino acids. The V gene lost 5 bases and the J gene lost 6 bases, with 17 bases spanning the gap. The CDR3 DNA sequence: TGTGCCAGCAGTCCAGATTCAGGGGCCGCCGAGCAGTACTTC. Protein product: CASSPDSGAAEQYF.

About this clonotype: A much larger clonotype is one base distant, so this may be a read error. The chain employs TRBV7-2 and TRBJ2-4; 15 nucleotides match TRBD2. Germline V lookup: CDR1 SGHTA, CDR2 FQGNSA. This CDR3 has 20 amino acids. The V and J ends lost 0 bases and 9 bases, in that order; junction bases with no gene match: 15. CDR3 sequence (DNA): TGTGCCAGCAGCTTAGCGTCTTACCCCGGGACTAGCGGGGGGTGGTGCATTCAGTACTTC. Amino acid sequence: CASSLASYPGTSGGWCIQYF.

This clonotype has a single count. The chain carries TRBV6-2 or TRBV6-3 and TRBJ2-7, with D possibly being TRBD2 (5 bases). The V and J ends lost 5 bases and 0 bases respectively, with 17 bases between them. CDR1 and CDR2 (germline): MNHEY, SVGEGT. The CDR3 sequence is 16 residues long. This CDR3 reads CASSNAFERSSYEQYF. CDR3 sequence (DNA): TGTGCCAGCAGTAACGCATTCGAGCGGAGCTCCTACGAGCAGTACTTC.

In this sample, this clonotype turned up many times. The CDR3 loop is CASSQVGAGQETQYF. CDR3 DNA sequence: TGTGCCAGCAGTCAAGTCGGGGCAGGGCAAGAGACCCAGTACTTC. This sequence joins TRBV2 and TRBJ2-5; D may correspond to TRBD1 or TRBD2 (5 bases each). The germline CDR1 and CDR2 sequences are SNHLY and FYNNEI. This CDR3 spans 15 amino acids. V was shortened by 5 bases and J by 2 bases, with 15 bases between the two germline ends.

This clonotype showed up many times. The chain combines TRBV7-3 with TRBJ2-5; D ambiguous. This CDR3 has 13 residues. The V and J ends lost 6 bases and 1 base respectively, with 9 bases between them. Germline loops: CDR1 SGHTA, CDR2 FQGTGA. CDR3 nucleotide sequence: TGTGCCAGCAGTCCTAACACCCAAGAGACCCAGTACTTC. This encodes CASSPNTQETQYF.

The V and J genes are TRBV6-5 and TRBJ1-4; tentatively, D is TRBD1 (5 bases). The V end lost 6 bases, the J end lost 5 bases, and 13 bases lay between the germline ends. From germline, CDR1 is MNHEY and CDR2 SVGAGI. The CDR3 is made up of 14 amino acids. The CDR3 here is CASRSGTENEKLFF. CDR3 bases: TGTGCCAGCAGGTCCGGGACGGAAAATGAAAAACTGTTTTTT.

The CDR3 loop is CASERPGEYNEQYF. The CDR3 DNA reads as TGTGCCAGCGAACGGCCTGGGGAATACAATGAGCAGTACTTC. The gene calls are TRBV7-9 and TRBJ2-7; D ambiguous. The germline V gene encodes CDR1 SEHNR and CDR2 FQNEAQ (reference sequence). This CDR3 is 14 amino acids long. V gave up 8 bases and J gave up 7 bases, with 21 bases separating them.

The chain links TRBV3-1 to TRBJ2-3, with 9 nucleotides matching TRBD2. The junction had 9 bases not matched to a gene; V was cut back by 2 bases and J by 3 bases. The CDR3 runs 17 residues. CDR1 and CDR2 (germline): LGHDT, YNNKEL (reference sequence). Written as DNA, the CDR3 is TGTGCCAGCAGCCAACAATTGCGGCGGGAGGGAACAGATACGCAGTATTTT. It is translated as CASSQQLRREGTDTQYF.

This clonotype occurred many times. J is TRBJ2-3 and V is TRBV28, with D possibly matching TRBD2 (5 bases). The CDR3 loop spans 11 amino acids. The V gene lost 3 bases and the J gene lost 11 bases, with 9 bases spanning the gap. Germline CDR1 reads MDHEN; CDR2 reads SYDVKM. Written as DNA, the CDR3 is TGTGCCAGCAGTTTTTCAGCGGTGCAGTATTTT. Protein: CASSFSAVQYF.